This TCR beta chain originates from a study of shared clonotypes between healthy human individuals (TCRdb year 2020). For the study in its entirety: Three men and a couple of women, aged 18 to 49 years, made up the cohort. Different laboratories and diverse techniques were used to prepare libraries and sequence TCR repertoires, to increase sequencing depth and limit assay-specific biases. Between about 0.85 and 9.5 billion PBMCs per donor were obtained by leukapheresis. For each donor, three plates each were used for CD4 naive and CD4 memory, two plates were used for CD8 naive, and one plate was used for CD8 memory. Blood TCR repertoires of roughly 5 healthy adults were deeply sequenced to estimate repertoire size and the extent of clonotype sharing between individuals.

From its cysteine to its phenylalanine, the CDR3 spans 15 amino acids. Left in the record is the CDR3 DNA by itself, 45 bases read in frame from the first base. For CDR1 and CDR2, the germline V gene lists MGHRA and YSYEKL. The junction shows trimming of 4 bases on V and 3 bases on J, plus 15 bases between the germline ends. The research as a whole found: Because the study included a small number of donors, the genetic and exposure-history diversity represented was limited. Compared with non-shared clonotypes, the clonotypes found in all four sorted-subset donors had higher generation probabilities. Larger estimated clonotype richness was generally found for naive subsets than for memory subsets. Pairwise subsampling led to the expectation that sequencing depth would affect the degree of clonotype sharing among donors. Rarefaction of sorted-subset datasets indicated incomplete sequencing despite the large sequencing depth. Sharing across several donors was observed for approximately 5% of naive CD4, about 4% of naive CD8, around 2.5% of memory CD4, and less than 0.45% of memory CD8 clonotypes. Only blood was sampled, and tissue TCR repertoires likely differ from those in blood.

Using the deep immunoSEQ assay, multiplex PCR amplified TCR CDR3 regions from genomic DNA. For each cell subset, the extracted genomic DNA was distributed evenly across all wells of several immunoSEQ 96-well plates, and each plate served as one replicate. Each replicate PCR for sorted subsets received about 200 ng genomic DNA, equal to tens of thousands of T cell genomes. The purified libraries were quantified using a Qubit 3.0 fluorometer, sized with a Bioanalyzer 2100, and then quantified again using the KAPA Library Quantification kit. Each immunoSEQ 96-well plate was sequenced on its own single-read 150-cycle Illumina NextSeq 550 flow cell. As for how the authors treated the data: Because the immunoSEQ output held only junctional sequences and lacked quality scores, the filtering could not match the filtering applied to full-length reads. To assign V/J genes and CDR3, sequences were annotated against IMGT germline references using PyIR, a Python wrapper for IgBLAST v1.9. Reads with weak V/J assignments (E-value above 1e-6), missing CDR3, stop codons, out-of-frame junctions, or ambiguous translated residues were removed. V3J clonotypes were defined as sequences sharing an identical inferred V gene, J gene, and CDR3 amino acid sequence. The percentage overlap between two repertoires was calculated by dividing the number of shared unique clonotypes by the size of the smaller repertoire. Three approaches were used to assess repertoire richness: RTK rarefaction, the Chao1 estimator, and Recon v2.1 estimates of unobserved clonotypes. Generation probabilities for all TCRbeta clonotypes obtained by the gDNA method from a few donors were computed using OLGA. TCRdb carries this immuneACCESS record with in-frame sequences only. Its versions omit some clonotypes, under half of them owing to an unresolved V gene in the studies checked, with the rest unexplained. That table gives V, J and clone size, and the DNA gave D and trimming. The sample contains about 1.1 million clones, 70% to 80% of them found a single time. The ten top clones hold 0.4% to 0.55% of the sample.

The donors were healthy, HIV-negative adults who had no recently reported acute infections or vaccinations. Every donor was a Caucasian adult living in Nashville, Tennessee, USA. CD4+ T cells were enriched through magnetic negative selection, after which naive cells were positively selected on CD45RA and the remaining negative fraction served as the memory subset. After blood collection by leukapheresis, PBMCs were isolated using Ficoll-Histopaque density gradient centrifugation and then cryopreserved in the vapor phase of liquid nitrogen. Analytical flow cytometry was used to check the purity and quantity of every magnetically sorted T cell population. Genomic DNA was isolated from each sorted fraction and quantified by UV absorbance on a Nanodrop 2000c. A remark on this clone: This clone's antigen is unknown. No much larger clonotype is one base removed from it; base qualities were not supplied.

The sample taken for sequencing was memory CD4+ T cells from PBMCs. Per the publication, the cell subset or site label means: CD45RA-negative fraction. The source of this sequence is a man aged 18-30 years in good health. Some clones in this sample may be carry-over from other donors' samples. The chain is assembled from TRBV4-1 and TRBJ1-2; TRBD1 is a possible D gene, resting on 6 matching bases. The nucleotide sequence is given as TGCGCCAGCAGCCCCCCCGGGACACCCCACTATGGCTACACCTTC. It is translated as CASSPPGTPHYGYTF.